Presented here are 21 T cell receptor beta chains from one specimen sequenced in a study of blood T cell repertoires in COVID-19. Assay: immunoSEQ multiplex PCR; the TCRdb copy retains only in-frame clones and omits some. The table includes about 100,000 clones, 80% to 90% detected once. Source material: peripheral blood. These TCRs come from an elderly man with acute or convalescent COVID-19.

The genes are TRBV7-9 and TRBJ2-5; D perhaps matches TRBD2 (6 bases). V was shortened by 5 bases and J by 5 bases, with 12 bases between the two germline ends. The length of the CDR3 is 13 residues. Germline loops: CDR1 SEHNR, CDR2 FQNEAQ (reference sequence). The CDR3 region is CASSLGGGETQYF. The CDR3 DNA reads TGTGCCAGCAGCCTGGGAGGCGGTGAGACCCAGTACTTC.

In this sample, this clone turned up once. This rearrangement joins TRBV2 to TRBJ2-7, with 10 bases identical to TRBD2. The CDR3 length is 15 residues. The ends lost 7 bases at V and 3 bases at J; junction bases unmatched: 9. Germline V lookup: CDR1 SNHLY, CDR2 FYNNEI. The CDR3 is CASTQLRTSGYEQYF. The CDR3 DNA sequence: TGTGCCAGCACCCAACTTAGGACTAGCGGCTACGAGCAGTACTTC. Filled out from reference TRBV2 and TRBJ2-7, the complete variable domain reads EPEVTQTPSHQVTQMGQEVILRCVPISNHLYFYWYRQILGQKVEFLVSFYNNEISEKSEIFDDQFSVERPDGSNFTLKIRSTKLEDSAMYFCASTQLRTSGYEQYFGPGTRLTVT.

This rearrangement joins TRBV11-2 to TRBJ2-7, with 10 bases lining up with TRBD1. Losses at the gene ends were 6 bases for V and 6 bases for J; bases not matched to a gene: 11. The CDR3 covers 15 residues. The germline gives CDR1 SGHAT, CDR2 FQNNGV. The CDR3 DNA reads TGTGCCAGCAGTCAATTGACCGGGACAGGGGTCGAGCAGTACTTC. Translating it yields CASSQLTGTGVEQYF.

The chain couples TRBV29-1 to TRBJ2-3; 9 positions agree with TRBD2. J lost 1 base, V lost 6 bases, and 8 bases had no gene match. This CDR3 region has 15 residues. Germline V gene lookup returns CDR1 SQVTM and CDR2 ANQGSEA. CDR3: CSVREGPTRTDTQYF. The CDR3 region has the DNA TGCAGCGTGCGGGAGGGCCCAACCCGCACAGATACGCAGTATTTT.

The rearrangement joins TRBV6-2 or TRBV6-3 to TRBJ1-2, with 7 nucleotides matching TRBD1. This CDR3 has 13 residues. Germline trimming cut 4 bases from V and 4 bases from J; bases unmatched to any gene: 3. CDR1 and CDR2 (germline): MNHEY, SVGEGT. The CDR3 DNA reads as TGTGCCAGCAGTTGGGGACAGACCTATGGCTACACCTTC. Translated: CASSWGQTYGYTF.

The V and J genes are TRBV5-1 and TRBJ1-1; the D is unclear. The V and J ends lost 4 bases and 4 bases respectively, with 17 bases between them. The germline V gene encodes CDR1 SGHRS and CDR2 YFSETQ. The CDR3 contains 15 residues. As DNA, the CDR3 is TGCGCCAGCAGCCAGACCAGTACGACGGGCACTGAAGCTTTCTTT. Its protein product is CASSQTSTTGTEAFF.

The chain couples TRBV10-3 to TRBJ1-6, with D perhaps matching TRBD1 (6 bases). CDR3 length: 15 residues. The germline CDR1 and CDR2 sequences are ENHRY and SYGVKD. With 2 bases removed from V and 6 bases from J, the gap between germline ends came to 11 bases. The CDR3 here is CAISEVQGSNSPLHF. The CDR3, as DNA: TGTGCCATCAGTGAGGTACAGGGTTCTAATTCACCCCTCCACTTT.

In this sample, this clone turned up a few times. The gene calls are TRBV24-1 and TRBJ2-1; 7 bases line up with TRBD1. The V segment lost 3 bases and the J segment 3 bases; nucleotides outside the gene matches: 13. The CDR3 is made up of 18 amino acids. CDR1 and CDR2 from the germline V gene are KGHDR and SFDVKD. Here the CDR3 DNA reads TGTGCCACCAGTGATCACAGTCAAGGGGGCATGTACTACAATGAGCAGTTCTTC. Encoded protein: CATSDHSQGGMYYNEQFF.

In nucleotides, the CDR3 is TGCGCCAGCAGCTTGGGAGACAGGGGTCCCGGGGCCAACGTCCTGACTTTC. It codes for CASSLGDRGPGANVLTF. The rearrangement links TRBV5-1 to TRBJ2-6; 8 bases fit TRBD1. The CDR3 covers 17 residues. V was pared by 0 bases and J by 4 bases, with 6 bases of the junction left unmatched. Germline assignment: CDR1 SGHRS and CDR2 YFSETQ.

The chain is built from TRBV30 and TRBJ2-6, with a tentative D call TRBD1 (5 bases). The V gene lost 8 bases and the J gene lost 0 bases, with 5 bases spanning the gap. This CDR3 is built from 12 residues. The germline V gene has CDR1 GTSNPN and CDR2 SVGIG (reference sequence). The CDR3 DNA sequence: TGTGCCGGACACTCTGGGGCCAACGTCCTGACTTTC. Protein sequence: CAGHSGANVLTF.

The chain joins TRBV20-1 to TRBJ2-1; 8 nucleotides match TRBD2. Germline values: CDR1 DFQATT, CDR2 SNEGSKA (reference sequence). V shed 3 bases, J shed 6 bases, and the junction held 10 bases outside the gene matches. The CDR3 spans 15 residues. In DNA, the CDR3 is TGCAGTGCTAGTGTCCGGACTAGCCCGCCCAATGAGCAGTTCTTC. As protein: CSASVRTSPPNEQFF.

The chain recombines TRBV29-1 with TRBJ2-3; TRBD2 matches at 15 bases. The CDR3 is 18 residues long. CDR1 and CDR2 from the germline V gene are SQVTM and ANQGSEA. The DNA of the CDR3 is TGCACCGGATCCGGGACTAGCGGGAGGCCACCTAGCACAGATACGCAGTATTTT. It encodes CTGSGTSGRPPSTDTQYF.

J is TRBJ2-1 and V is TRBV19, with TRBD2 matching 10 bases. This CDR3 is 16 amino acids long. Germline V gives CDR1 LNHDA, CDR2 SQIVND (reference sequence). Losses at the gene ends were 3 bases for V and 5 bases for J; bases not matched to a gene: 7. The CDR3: CASSIRGLAANNEQFF. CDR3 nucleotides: TGTGCCAGTAGTATTCGTGGACTAGCGGCTAACAATGAGCAGTTCTTC.

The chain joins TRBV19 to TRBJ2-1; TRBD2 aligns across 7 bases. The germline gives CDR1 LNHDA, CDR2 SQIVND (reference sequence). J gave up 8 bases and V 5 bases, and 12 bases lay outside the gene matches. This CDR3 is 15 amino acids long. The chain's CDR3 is CASSPEAGEGYEQFF. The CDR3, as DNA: TGTGCCAGTAGTCCGGAGGCGGGAGAAGGGTATGAGCAGTTCTTC.

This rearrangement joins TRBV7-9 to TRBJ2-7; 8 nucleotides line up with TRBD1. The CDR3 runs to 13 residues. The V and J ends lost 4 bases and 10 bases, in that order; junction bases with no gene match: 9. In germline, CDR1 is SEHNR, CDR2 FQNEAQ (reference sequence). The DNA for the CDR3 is TGTGCCAGCAGCTCTTCCGGGACAGGCCTCCAGTACTTC. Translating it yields CASSSSGTGLQYF.

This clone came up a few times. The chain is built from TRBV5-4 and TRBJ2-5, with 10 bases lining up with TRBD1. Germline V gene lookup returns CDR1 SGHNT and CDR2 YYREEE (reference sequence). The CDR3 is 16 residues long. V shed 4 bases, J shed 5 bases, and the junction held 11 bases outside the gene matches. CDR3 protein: CASSPRDRGRGETQYF. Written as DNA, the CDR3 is TGTGCCAGCAGCCCCCGAGACAGGGGGCGCGGGGAGACCCAGTACTTC.

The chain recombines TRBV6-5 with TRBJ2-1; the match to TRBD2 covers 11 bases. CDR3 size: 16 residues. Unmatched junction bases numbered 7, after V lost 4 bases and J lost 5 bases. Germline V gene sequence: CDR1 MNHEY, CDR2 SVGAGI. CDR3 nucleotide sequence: TGTGCCAGCAGTTCAGATAGCGGGAGGGGGAACAATGAGCAGTTCTTC. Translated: CASSSDSGRGNNEQFF.

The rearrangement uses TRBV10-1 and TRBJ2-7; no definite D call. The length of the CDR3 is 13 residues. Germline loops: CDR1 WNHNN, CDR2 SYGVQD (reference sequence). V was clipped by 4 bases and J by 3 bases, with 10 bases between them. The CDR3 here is CASSGHYHYEQYF. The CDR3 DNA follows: TGCGCCAGCAGTGGCCACTACCACTACGAGCAGTACTTC.

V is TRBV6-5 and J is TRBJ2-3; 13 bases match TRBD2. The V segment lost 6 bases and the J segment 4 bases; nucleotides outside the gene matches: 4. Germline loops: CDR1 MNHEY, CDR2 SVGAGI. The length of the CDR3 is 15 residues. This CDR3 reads CASRRTSGSPDTQYF. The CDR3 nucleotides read TGTGCCAGCAGAAGGACTAGCGGGAGCCCAGATACGCAGTATTTT.

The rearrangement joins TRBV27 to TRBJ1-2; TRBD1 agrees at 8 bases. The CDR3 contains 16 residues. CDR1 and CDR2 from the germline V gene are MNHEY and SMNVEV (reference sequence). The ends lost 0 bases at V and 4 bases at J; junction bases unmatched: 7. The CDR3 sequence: CASSLSGRGLGYGYTF. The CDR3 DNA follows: TGTGCCAGCAGTTTATCTGGCAGGGGGCTGGGCTATGGCTACACCTTC.

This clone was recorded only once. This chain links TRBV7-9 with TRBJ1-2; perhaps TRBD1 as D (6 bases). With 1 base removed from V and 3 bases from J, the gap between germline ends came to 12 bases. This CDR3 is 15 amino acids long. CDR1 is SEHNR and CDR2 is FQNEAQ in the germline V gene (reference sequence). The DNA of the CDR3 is TGTGCCAGCAGCTTAGGTGGGGGCGTTGACTATGGCTACACCTTC. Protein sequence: CASSLGGGVDYGYTF.